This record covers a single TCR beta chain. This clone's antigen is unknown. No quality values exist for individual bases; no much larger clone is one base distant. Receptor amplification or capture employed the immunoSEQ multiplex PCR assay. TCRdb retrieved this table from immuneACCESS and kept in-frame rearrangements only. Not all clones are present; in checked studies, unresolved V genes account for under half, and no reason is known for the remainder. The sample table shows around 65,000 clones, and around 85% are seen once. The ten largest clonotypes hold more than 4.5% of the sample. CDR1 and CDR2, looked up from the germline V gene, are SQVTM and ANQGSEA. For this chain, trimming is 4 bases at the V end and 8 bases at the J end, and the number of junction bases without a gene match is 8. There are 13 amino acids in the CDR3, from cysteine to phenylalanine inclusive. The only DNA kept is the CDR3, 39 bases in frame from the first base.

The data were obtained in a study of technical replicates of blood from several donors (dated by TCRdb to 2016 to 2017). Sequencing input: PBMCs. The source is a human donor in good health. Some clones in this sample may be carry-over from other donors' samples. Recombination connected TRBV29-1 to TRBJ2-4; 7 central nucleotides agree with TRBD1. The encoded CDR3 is CSVVRQGTDIQYF. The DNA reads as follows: TGCAGCGTTGTACGACAGGGTACAGACATTCAGTACTTC.